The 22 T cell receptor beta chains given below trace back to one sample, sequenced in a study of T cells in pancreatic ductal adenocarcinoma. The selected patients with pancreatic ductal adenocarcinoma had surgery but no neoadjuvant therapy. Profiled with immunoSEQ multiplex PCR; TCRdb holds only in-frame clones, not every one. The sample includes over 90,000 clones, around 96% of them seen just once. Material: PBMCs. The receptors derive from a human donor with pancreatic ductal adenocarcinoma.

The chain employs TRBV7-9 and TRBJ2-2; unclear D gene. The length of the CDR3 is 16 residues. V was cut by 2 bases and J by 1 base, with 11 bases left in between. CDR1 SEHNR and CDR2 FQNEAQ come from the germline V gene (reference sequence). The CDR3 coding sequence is TGTGCCAGCAGCTTAAACGGTCCGGGGAACACCGGGGAGCTGTTTTTT. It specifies CASSLNGPGNTGELFF.

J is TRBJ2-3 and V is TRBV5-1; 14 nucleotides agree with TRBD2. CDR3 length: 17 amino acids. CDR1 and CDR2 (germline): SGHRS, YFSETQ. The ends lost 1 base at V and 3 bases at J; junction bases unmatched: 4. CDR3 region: CASSLLGLAGATDTQYF. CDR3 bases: TGCGCCAGCAGCTTGTTGGGACTAGCGGGAGCTACAGATACGCAGTATTTT.

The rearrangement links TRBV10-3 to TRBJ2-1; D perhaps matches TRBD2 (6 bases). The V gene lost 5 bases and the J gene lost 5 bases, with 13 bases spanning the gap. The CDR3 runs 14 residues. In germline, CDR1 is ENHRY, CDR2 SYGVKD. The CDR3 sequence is CAISLETRDNEQFF. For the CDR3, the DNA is TGTGCCATCAGTCTAGAGACTAGGGACAATGAGCAGTTCTTC.

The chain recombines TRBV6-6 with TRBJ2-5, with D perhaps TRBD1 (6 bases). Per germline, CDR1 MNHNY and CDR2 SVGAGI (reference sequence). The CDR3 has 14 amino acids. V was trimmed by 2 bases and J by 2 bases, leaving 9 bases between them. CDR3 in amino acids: CASSYQGSQETQYF. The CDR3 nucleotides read TGTGCCAGCAGTTACCAGGGGAGTCAAGAGACCCAGTACTTC.

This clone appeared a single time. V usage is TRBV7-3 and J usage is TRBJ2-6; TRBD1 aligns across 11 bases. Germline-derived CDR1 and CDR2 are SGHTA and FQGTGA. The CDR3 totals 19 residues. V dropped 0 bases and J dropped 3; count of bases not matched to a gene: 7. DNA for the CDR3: TGTGCCAGCAGCTTAACGAGAGGGACAGGGGGAGGTGGGGCCAACGTCCTGACTTTC. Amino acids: CASSLTRGTGGGGANVLTF.

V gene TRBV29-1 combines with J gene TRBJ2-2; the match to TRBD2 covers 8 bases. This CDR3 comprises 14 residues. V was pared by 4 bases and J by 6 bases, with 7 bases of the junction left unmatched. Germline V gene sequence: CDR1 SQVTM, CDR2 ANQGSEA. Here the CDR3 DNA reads TGCAGCGTTGTGGAAGGAGCGGGAGCCGGGGAGCTGTTTTTT. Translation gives CSVVEGAGAGELFF.

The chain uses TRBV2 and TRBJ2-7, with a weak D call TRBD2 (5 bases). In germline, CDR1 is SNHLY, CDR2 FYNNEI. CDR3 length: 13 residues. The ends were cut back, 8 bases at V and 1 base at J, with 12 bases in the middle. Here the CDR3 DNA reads TGTGCCAGCCATAGAGGGAGTTCCTACGAGCAGTACTTC. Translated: CASHRGSSYEQYF.

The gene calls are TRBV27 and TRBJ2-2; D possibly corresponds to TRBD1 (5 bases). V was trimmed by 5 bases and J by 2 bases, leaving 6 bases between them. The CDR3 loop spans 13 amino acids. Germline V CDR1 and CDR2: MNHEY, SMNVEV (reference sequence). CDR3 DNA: TGTGCCAGCAGTGGGGCCAACACCGGGGAGCTGTTTTTT. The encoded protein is CASSGANTGELFF.

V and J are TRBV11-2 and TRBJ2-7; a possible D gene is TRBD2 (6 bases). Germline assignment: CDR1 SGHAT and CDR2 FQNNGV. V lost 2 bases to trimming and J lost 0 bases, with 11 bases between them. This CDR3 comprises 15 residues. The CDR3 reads CASSLRGTYSYEQYF. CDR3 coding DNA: TGTGCCAGCAGCTTACGGGGGACCTACTCCTACGAGCAGTACTTC.

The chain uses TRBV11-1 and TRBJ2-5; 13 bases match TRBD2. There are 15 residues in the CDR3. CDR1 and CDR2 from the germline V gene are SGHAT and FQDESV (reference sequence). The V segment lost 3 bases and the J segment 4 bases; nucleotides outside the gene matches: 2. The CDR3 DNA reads TGTGCCAGCAGCTTCGGGACTAGCGGGACAGAGACCCAGTACTTC. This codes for CASSFGTSGTETQYF.

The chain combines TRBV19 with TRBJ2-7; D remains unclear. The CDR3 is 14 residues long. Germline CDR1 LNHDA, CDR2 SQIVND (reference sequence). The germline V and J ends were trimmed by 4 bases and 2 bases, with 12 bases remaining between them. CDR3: CASSRSGRTYEQYF. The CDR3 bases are TGTGCCAGTAGTAGGTCAGGTAGGACCTACGAGCAGTACTTC.

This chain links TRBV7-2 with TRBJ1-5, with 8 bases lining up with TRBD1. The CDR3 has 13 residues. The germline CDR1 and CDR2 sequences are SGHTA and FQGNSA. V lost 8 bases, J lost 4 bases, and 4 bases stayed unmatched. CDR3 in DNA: TGTGCCAGCGGGACAGGACAGAATCAGCCCCAGCATTTT. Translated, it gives CASGTGQNQPQHF.

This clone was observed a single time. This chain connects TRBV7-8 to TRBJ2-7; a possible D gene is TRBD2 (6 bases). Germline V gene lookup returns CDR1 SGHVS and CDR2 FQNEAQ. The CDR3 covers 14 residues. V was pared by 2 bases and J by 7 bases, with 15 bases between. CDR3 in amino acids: CASSLITGTGEQYF. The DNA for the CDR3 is TGTGCCAGCAGCTTAATAACCGGGACTGGGGAGCAGTACTTC.

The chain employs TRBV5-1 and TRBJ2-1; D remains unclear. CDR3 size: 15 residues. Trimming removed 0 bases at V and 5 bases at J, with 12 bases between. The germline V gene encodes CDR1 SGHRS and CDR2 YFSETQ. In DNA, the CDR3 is TGCGCCAGCAGCTTGGGACCGTTCCTAGACAATGAGCAGTTCTTC. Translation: CASSLGPFLDNEQFF.

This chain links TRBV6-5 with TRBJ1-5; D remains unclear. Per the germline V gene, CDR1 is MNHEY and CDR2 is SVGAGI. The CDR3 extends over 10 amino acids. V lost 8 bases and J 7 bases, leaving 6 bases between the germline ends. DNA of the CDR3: TGTGCCAGCCGGTGGCAGCCCCAGCATTTT. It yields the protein CASRWQPQHF.

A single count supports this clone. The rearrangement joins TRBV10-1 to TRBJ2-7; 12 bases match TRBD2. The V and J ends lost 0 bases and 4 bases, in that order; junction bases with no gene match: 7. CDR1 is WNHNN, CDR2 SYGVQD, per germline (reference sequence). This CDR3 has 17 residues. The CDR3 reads CASSESDPTSGSYEQYF. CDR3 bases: TGCGCCAGCAGTGAGTCGGACCCGACTAGCGGGAGTTACGAGCAGTACTTC.

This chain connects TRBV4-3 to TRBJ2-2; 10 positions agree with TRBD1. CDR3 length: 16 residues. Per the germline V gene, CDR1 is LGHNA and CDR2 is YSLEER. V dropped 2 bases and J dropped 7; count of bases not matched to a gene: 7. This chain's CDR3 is CASSQNPGTGVGELFF. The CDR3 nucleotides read TGCGCCAGCAGCCAAAACCCCGGGACAGGGGTCGGGGAGCTGTTTTTT.

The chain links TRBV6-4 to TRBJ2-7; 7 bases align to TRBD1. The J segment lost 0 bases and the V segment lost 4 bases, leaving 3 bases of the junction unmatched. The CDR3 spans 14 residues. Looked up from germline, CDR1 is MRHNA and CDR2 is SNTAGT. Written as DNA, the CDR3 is TGTGCCAGCAGTGCTGACAGGGACTCCTACGAGCAGTACTTC. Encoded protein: CASSADRDSYEQYF.

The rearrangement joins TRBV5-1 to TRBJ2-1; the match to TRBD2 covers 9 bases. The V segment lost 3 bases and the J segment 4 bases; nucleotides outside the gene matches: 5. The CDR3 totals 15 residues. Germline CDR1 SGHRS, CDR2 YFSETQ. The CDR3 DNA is TGCGCCAGCAGCTCGACTAGCGGATCTTACAATGAGCAGTTCTTC. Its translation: CASSSTSGSYNEQFF.

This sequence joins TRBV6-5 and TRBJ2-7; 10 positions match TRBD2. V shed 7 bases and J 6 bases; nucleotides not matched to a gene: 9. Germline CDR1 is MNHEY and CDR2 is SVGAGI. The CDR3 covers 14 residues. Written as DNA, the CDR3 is TGTGCCAGCACGAGCGGGAGGGCCCTAAGCGAGCAGTACTTC. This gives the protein CASTSGRALSEQYF.

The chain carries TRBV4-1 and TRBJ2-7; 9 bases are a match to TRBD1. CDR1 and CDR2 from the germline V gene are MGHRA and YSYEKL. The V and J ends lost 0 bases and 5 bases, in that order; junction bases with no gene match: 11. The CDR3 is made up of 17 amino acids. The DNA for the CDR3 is TGCGCCAGCAGCCAAGAAGAGACAGGGGGTTCTGGGGACGAGCAGTACTTC. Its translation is CASSQEETGGSGDEQYF.

Written as DNA, the CDR3 is TGTGCCAGCAGCCTTAACGGGGGACAGGGGAGCATTCAGTACTTC. This sequence encodes CASSLNGGQGSIQYF. This rearrangement joins TRBV7-3 to TRBJ2-4, with 10 positions matching TRBD1. CDR1 and CDR2 (germline): SGHTA, FQGTGA. V shed 5 bases, J shed 9 bases, and the junction held 10 bases outside the gene matches. The CDR3 extends over 15 amino acids.